These 12 T cell receptor beta chains came from one sample sequenced in a study of cytomegalovirus exposure and HLA in healthy donors. The PCR ran on 60 Vbeta and 13 Jbeta primers. Sequenced by immunoSEQ multiplex PCR; TCRdb stores in-frame clones only, minus some. The sample comprises around 100,000 clones, about 64% of which are singletons, and roughly 8% rests with the top ten. Material: PBMCs. These receptors were taken from a man between 18 and 35 years old in good health and CMV-seropositive.

The chain has TRBV10-3 and TRBJ1-2; TRBD1 might be the D (5 bases). The V gene's germline CDR1 is ENHRY and CDR2 SYGVKD. V lost 1 base and J lost 1, with 10 bases in between. The CDR3 has 15 residues. The CDR3 loop reads CAISEFPDSNYGYTF. CDR3 in DNA: TGTGCCATCAGTGAGTTCCCCGACAGTAACTATGGCTACACCTTC.

This sequence joins TRBV30 and TRBJ2-7, with TRBD1 identical over 9 bases. CDR1 is GTSNPN, CDR2 SVGIG, per germline (reference sequence). CDR3 length: 14 amino acids. J was trimmed by 5 bases and V by 6 bases; bases with no gene match: 11. The CDR3 is CACHRRTGADEQYF. CDR3 DNA sequence: TGTGCCTGCCACCGAAGGACAGGGGCGGACGAGCAGTACTTC. Full variable domain (rest looked up from reference TRBV30 and TRBJ2-7): SQTIHQWPATLVQPVGSPLSLECTVEGTSNPNLYWYRQAAGRGLQLLFYSVGIGQISSEVPQNLSASRPQDRQFILSSKKLLLSDSGFYLCACHRRTGADEQYFGPGTRLTVT.

The V and J genes are TRBV5-1 and TRBJ2-7; TRBD2 agrees at 8 bases. Germline CDR1 reads SGHRS; CDR2 reads YFSETQ. CDR3 length: 15 amino acids. Trimming at V came to 1 base and at J to 3 bases, leaving 6 bases not matched to a gene. The CDR3 loop reads CASSLPGGRLYEQYF. For the CDR3, the DNA is TGCGCCAGCAGCTTGCCGGGGGGGCGGCTCTACGAGCAGTACTTC.

This chain joins TRBV6-5 and TRBJ2-1; 11 positions agree with TRBD1. Germline CDR1 and CDR2: MNHEY and SVGAGI. CDR3 size: 15 residues. The trim removed 0 bases at V and 7 bases at J, leaving 2 bases unmatched. The CDR3 bases are TGTGCCAGCAGTTACTCAGGGACAGGGGGTAATGAGCAGTTCTTC. Translating it yields CASSYSGTGGNEQFF.

This clone showed up just a few times. This rearrangement joins TRBV18 to TRBJ2-7; D perhaps matches TRBD2 (6 bases). Per the germline V gene, CDR1 is KGHSH and CDR2 is LQKENI. The V end was cut by 3 bases, the J end by 2 bases, with 8 bases between. The length of the CDR3 is 13 residues. The chain's CDR3 is CASSPGGTYEQYV. In DNA form, the CDR3 reads TGTGCCAGCTCACCGGGGGGTACCTACGAGCAGTACGTC.

J is TRBJ2-5 and V is TRBV5-1; D possibly corresponds to TRBD2 (5 bases). CDR3 size: 13 residues. V shed 1 base and J shed 5 bases, with 9 bases lying between them. Germline V gene sequence: CDR1 SGHRS, CDR2 YFSETQ. CDR3 loop: CASSLRGEETQYF. The CDR3 nucleotides are TGCGCCAGCAGCTTGCGGGGAGAGGAGACCCAGTACTTC.

This sequence joins TRBV7-3 and TRBJ1-6, with D perhaps matching TRBD1 (5 bases). The length of the CDR3 is 15 residues. Germline values: CDR1 SGHTA, CDR2 FQGTGA. V was pared by 4 bases and J by 8 bases, with 15 bases between. The CDR3 region has the DNA TGTGCCAGCAGCTCGCAGGGAGGAAAAGATTCACCCCTCCACTTT. Protein: CASSSQGGKDSPLHF.

The chain uses TRBV5-1 and TRBJ2-7; 11 bases map to TRBD1. This CDR3 is 13 amino acids long. Looked up from germline, CDR1 is SGHRS and CDR2 is YFSETQ. V gave up 3 bases and J gave up 10 bases; unmatched junction bases: 6. This CDR3 reads CASSSGQGAPQYV. The CDR3, as DNA: TGCGCCAGCAGCTCCGGACAGGGGGCACCTCAGTACGTC.

The gene calls are TRBV5-1 and TRBJ1-6; 8 bases are a match to TRBD1. V lost 0 bases, J lost 6 bases, and 8 bases stayed unmatched. The CDR3 contains 17 residues. The germline V gene has CDR1 SGHRS and CDR2 YFSETQ. The CDR3 sequence is CASSLGMTGAFNSPLHF. CDR3 DNA sequence: TGCGCCAGCAGCTTGGGTATGACAGGGGCGTTTAATTCACCCCTCCACTTT.

Note on this clone: The junction and the germline gene differ at one end; a read error may be behind it. V usage is TRBV5-6 and J usage is TRBJ1-1; D gene unclear. The germline V gene has CDR1 SGHDT and CDR2 YYEEEE. CDR3 length equals 13 residues. CDR3 in amino acids: CASSLGSLFLDSF. CDR3 DNA: TGTGCCAGCAGCTTGGGCAGCCTTTTCTTAGACTCGTTT.

The chain couples TRBV7-7 to TRBJ2-5, with a weak D call TRBD1 (5 bases). Per the germline V gene, CDR1 is SSHAT and CDR2 is FNYEAQ (reference sequence). V was clipped by 5 bases and J by 0 bases, with 13 bases between them. The CDR3 has 15 residues. The CDR3 sequence is CASSLTTAHQETQYF. The DNA for the CDR3 is TGTGCCAGCAGCCTTACGACAGCCCACCAAGAGACCCAGTACTTC.

The rearrangement uses TRBV4-1 and TRBJ1-1; 9 bases line up with TRBD1. Germline loops: CDR1 MGHRA, CDR2 YSYEKL. Trimming at V came to 3 bases and at J to 5 bases, leaving 7 bases not matched to a gene. The CDR3 has 15 residues. CDR3 region: CASSHPGTGSTEAFF. The CDR3 DNA reads TGCGCCAGCAGCCACCCCGGGACAGGGAGTACTGAAGCTTTCTTT.